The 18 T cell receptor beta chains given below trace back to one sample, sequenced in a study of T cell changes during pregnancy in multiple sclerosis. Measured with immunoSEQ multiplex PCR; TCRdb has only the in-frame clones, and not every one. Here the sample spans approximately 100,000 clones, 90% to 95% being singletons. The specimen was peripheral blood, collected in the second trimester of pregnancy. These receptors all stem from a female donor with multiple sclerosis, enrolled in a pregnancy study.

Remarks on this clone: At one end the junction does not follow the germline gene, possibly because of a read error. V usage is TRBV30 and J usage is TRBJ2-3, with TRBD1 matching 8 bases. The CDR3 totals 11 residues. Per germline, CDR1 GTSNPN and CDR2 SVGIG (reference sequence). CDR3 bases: TGTGCCTGGAGAGGAGGACAGGGTCAGATTTTT. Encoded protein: CAWRGGQGQIF. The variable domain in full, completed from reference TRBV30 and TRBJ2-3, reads SQTIHQWPATLVQPVGSPLSLECTVEGTSNPNLYWYRQAAGRGLQLLFYSVGIGQISSEVPQNLSASRPQDRQFILSSKKLLLSDSGFYLCAWRGGQGQIFGPGTRLTVL.

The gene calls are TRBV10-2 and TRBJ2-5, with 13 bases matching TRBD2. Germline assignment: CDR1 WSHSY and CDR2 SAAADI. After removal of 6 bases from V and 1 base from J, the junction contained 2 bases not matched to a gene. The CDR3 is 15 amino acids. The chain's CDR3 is CASSWTSGGQETQYF. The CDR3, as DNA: TGCGCCAGCAGCTGGACTAGCGGGGGCCAAGAGACCCAGTACTTC.

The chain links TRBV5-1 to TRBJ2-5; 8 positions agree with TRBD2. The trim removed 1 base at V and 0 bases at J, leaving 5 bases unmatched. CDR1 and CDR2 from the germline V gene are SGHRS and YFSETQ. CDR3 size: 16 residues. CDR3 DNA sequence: TGCGCCAGCAGCTTGCTGACTAGCGCGTACCAAGAGACCCAGTACTTC. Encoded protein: CASSLLTSAYQETQYF.

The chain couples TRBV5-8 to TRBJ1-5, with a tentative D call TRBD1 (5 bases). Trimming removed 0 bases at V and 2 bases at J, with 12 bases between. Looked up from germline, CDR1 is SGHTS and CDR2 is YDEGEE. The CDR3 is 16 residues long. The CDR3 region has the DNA TGTGCCAGCAGCTTGGCCACCAGGGTGGGCAATCAGCCCCAGCATTTT. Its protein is CASSLATRVGNQPQHF.

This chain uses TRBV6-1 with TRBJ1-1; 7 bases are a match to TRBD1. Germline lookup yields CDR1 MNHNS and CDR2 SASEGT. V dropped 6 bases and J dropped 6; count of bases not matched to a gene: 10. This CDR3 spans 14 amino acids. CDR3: CASSTGVRGAEAFF. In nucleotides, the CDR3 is TGTGCCAGCAGCACAGGGGTAAGGGGCGCTGAAGCTTTCTTT.

As DNA, the CDR3 is TGTGCCAGCAGTTGGCAGGGGATGGACTATGGCTACACCTTC. Protein sequence: CASSWQGMDYGYTF. V usage is TRBV6-1 and J usage is TRBJ1-2, with D perhaps matching TRBD1 (6 bases). Germline V lookup: CDR1 MNHNS, CDR2 SASEGT. Between the trimmed V and J ends, which lost 5 bases and 3 bases, there was a span of 13 bases. The CDR3 totals 14 residues.

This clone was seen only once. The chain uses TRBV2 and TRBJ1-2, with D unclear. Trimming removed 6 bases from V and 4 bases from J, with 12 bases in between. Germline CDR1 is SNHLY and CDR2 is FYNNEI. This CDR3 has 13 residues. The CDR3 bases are TGTGCCAGCAGATTAACAGCTTCCTATGGCTACACCTTC. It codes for CASRLTASYGYTF.

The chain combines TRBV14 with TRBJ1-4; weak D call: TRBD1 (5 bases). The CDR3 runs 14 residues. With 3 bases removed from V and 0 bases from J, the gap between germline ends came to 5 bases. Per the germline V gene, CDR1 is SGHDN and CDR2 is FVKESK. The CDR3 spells CASSHRATNEKLFF. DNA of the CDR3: TGTGCCAGCAGCCACAGGGCAACTAATGAAAAACTGTTTTTT.

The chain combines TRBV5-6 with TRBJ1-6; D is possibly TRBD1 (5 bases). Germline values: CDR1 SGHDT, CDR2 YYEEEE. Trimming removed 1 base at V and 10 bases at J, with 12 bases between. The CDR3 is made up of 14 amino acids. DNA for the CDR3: TGTGCCAGCAGCTTGATGGCAGGGTGGTCACCCCTCCACTTT. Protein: CASSLMAGWSPLHF.

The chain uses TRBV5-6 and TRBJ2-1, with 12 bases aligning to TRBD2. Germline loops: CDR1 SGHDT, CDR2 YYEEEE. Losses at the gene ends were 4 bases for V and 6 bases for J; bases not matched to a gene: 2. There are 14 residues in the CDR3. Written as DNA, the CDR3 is TGTGCCAGCAGCCCTAGCGGGAGGGTCAATGAGCAGTTCTTC. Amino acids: CASSPSGRVNEQFF.

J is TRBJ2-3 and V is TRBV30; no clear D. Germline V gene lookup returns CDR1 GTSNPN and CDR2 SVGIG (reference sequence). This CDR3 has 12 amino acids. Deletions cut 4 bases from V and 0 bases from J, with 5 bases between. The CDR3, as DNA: TGTGCCTGGACTAGTAGCACAGATACGCAGTATTTT. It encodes CAWTSSTDTQYF.

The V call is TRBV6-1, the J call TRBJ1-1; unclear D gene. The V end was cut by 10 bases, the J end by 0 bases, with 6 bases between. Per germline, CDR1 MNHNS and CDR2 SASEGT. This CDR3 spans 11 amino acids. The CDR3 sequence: CATLMNTEAFF. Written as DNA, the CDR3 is TGTGCCACCCTAATGAACACTGAAGCTTTCTTT.

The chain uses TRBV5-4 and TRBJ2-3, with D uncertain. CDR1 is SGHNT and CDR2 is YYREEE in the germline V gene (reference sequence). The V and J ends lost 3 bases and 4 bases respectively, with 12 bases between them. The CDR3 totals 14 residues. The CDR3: CASSSTRLADTQYF. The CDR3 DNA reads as TGTGCCAGCAGCTCTACCCGACTGGCAGATACGCAGTATTTT.

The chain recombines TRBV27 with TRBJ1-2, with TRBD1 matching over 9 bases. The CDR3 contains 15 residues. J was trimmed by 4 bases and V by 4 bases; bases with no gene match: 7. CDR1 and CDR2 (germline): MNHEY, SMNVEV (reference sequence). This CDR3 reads CASSSDRGTSYGYTF. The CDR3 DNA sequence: TGTGCCAGCAGTTCCGACAGGGGGACTTCCTATGGCTACACCTTC.

In nucleotides, the CDR3 is TGTGCCAGCAACTCAAGGCGGGGTGAAAAACTGTTTTTT. Encoded protein: CASNSRRGEKLFF. V and J are TRBV6-5 and TRBJ1-4; no clear D gene. Between the trimmed V and J ends, which lost 7 bases and 7 bases, there was a span of 13 bases. Looked up from germline, CDR1 is MNHEY and CDR2 is SVGAGI. The CDR3 contains 13 residues.

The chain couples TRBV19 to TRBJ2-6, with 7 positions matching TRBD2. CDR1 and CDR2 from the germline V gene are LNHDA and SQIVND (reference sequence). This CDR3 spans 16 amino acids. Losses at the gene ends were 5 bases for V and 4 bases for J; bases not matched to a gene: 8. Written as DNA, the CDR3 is TGTGCCAGTAGTCCAGTGGGGGGGACGGGGGCCAACGTCCTGACTTTC. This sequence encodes CASSPVGGTGANVLTF.

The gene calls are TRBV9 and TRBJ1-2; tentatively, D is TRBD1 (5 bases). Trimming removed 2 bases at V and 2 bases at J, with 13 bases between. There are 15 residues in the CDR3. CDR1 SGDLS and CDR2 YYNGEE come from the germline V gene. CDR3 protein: CASSVTTATNYGYTF. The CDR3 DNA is TGTGCCAGCAGCGTGACGACAGCGACAAACTATGGCTACACCTTC.

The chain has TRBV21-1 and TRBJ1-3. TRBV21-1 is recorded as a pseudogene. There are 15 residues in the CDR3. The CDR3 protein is CASRRGGFPGNTIYF. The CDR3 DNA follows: TGTGCCAGCAGAAGGGGAGGTTTCCCTGGAAACACCATATATTTT.